This T cell receptor (beta chain) derives from a study of blood T cell repertoires in COVID-19. The assay was immunoSEQ multiplex PCR, and TCRdb's table has in-frame clones only and misses some. The sample has approximately 250,000 clones; about 87% are singletons. J lost 0 bases, V lost 5 bases, and 6 bases had no gene match. The CDR3 is 18 residues long. Germline CDR1 and CDR2: SGHAT and FQNNGV. This TCR was sampled from a woman in her thirties with acute COVID-19. Sequenced input: PBMCs or T cells enriched from blood (not recorded which). This chain uses TRBV11-2 with TRBJ1-6, with TRBD1 matching 11 bases. CDR3 sequence (DNA): TGTGCCAGCAGCCTGGGACAGGGGGGGAGCTCCTATAATTCACCCCTCCACTTT. It translates to CASSLGQGGSSYNSPLHF. Drawing the rest from reference TRBV11-2 and TRBJ1-6, the complete variable domain is EAGVAQSPRYKIIEKRQSVAFWCNPISGHATLYWYQQILGQGPKLLIQFQNNGVVDDSQLPKDRFSAERLKGVDSTLKIQPAKLEDSAVYLCASSLGQGGSSYNSPLHFGNGTRLTVT.